A single sample gave rise to the 11 T cell receptor beta chains below, sequenced in a study of graft-versus-host responses after intestinal transplantation listed by TCRdb under 2021. Library preparation used the immunoSEQ multiplex PCR assay. TCRdb limited this immuneACCESS table to in-frame rearrangements with V and J called. A share of clones is missing; checked studies link under half to unresolved V genes, and the rest is unexplained. For this sample the table gives over 85,000 clones, of which roughly 91% were detected only once. Over 0.45% of the sample is in the top ten clones. The time point tag for this specimen amounts to: cells obtained before transplantation from donor or recipient. For these receptors, no antigen is known. The sample here was unstimulated CD8+ T cells sorted from spleen or lymph node cells, taken before intestinal transplant. These receptors all stem from a human donor who received an intestinal transplant.

This chain connects TRBV7-3 to TRBJ2-5; the D gene is possibly TRBD2 (6 bases). CDR1 and CDR2 from the germline V gene are SGHTA and FQGTGA. V was cut by 5 bases and J by 2 bases, with 12 bases left in between. The CDR3 is made up of 14 amino acids. The CDR3 DNA reads TGTGCCAGCAGCCGACTGGCGGGGCAAGAGACCCAGTACTTC. As protein: CASSRLAGQETQYF.

This clone has a handful of counts. The chain joins TRBV7-2 to TRBJ2-7; the match to TRBD1 covers 7 bases. Per germline, CDR1 SGHTA and CDR2 FQGNSA. This CDR3 spans 13 amino acids. J gave up 3 bases and V 1 base, and 0 bases lay outside the gene matches. The CDR3: CASSLGTGYEQYF. The CDR3 coding sequence is TGTGCCAGCAGCTTAGGGACAGGCTACGAGCAGTACTTC.

The chain joins TRBV6-5 to TRBJ2-1, with 7 bases fitting TRBD2. The V and J ends lost 0 bases and 4 bases, in that order; junction bases with no gene match: 6. The CDR3 totals 16 residues. CDR1 and CDR2 from the germline V gene are MNHEY and SVGAGI. The CDR3 region is CASSYSGLAVYNEQFF. The DNA of the CDR3 is TGTGCCAGCAGTTACTCGGGTCTAGCGGTTTACAATGAGCAGTTCTTC.

Only one count was recorded for this clone. The rearrangement uses TRBV11-2 and TRBJ1-5, with no clear D. V lost 5 bases and J 11 bases, leaving 13 bases between the germline ends. The CDR3 consists of 12 residues. Germline V gene lookup returns CDR1 SGHAT and CDR2 FQNNGV. The CDR3 DNA follows: TGTGCCAGCAGCCTGGCGGTTTCAGCCCAGCATTTT. This translates into CASSLAVSAQHF.

This chain connects TRBV2 to TRBJ2-7; 14 bases map to TRBD2. There are 16 residues in the CDR3. CDR1 and CDR2 from the germline V gene are SNHLY and FYNNEI. J gave up 9 bases and V 7 bases, and 14 bases lay outside the gene matches. In DNA, the CDR3 is TGTGCCAGCACCGTTGGTAGGGGACTAGCGGGAGACCTGCAGTACTTC. It yields the protein CASTVGRGLAGDLQYF.

The chain uses TRBV5-4 and TRBJ2-7; D may be TRBD2 (6 bases). Germline V CDR1 and CDR2: SGHNT, YYREEE (reference sequence). V was clipped by 4 bases and J by 0 bases, with 17 bases between them. The CDR3 spans 16 residues. The chain's CDR3 is CASSEDPLGGSYEQYF. For the CDR3, the DNA is TGTGCCAGCAGCGAAGACCCACTGGGGGGCTCCTACGAGCAGTACTTC.

The chain uses TRBV6-5 and TRBJ2-3; D gene unclear. V lost 0 bases and J lost 5, with 6 bases in between. Germline V gene sequence: CDR1 MNHEY, CDR2 SVGAGI. This CDR3 contains 13 residues. The CDR3 nucleotides read TGTGCCAGCAGTTACTCAATTCGAGATACGCAGTATTTT. Translation: CASSYSIRDTQYF.

Written as DNA, the CDR3 is TGTGCCAGCAGCCCCAGACCGGGCTATGGCTACACCTTC. Its translation is CASSPRPGYGYTF. This chain connects TRBV4-2 to TRBJ1-2; D call uncertain. This CDR3 contains 13 residues. The V end lost 4 bases, the J end lost 4 bases, and 10 bases lay between the germline ends. Per germline, CDR1 LGHNA and CDR2 YNFKEQ.

On this clone: Other DNA sequences of this sample code for an identical CDR3. The rearrangement uses TRBV4-1 and TRBJ1-5; no firm D call. Looked up from germline, CDR1 is MGHRA and CDR2 is YSYEKL. This CDR3 has 13 residues. Trimming left V 0 bases short and J 4 bases short, with 4 bases between. This CDR3 is CASSQDSNQPQHF. The CDR3 region has the DNA TGCGCCAGCAGCCAAGATTCAAATCAGCCCCAGCATTTT.

CDR3 in DNA: TGTGCCAGCAGCCAAGATCCGACTAGTATTGAGGCAGAGCAGTTCTTC. Its protein product is CASSQDPTSIEAEQFF. The chain carries TRBV4-2 and TRBJ2-1; possibly TRBD2 for D (6 bases). Trimming shortened V by 0 bases and J by 10 bases, and 19 bases separated the two germline ends. Germline CDR1 reads LGHNA; CDR2 reads YNFKEQ. There are 16 residues in the CDR3.

The J gene is TRBJ1-5, the V gene TRBV5-1; a possible D gene is TRBD1 (5 bases). There are 17 residues in the CDR3. The germline V gene encodes CDR1 SGHRS and CDR2 YFSETQ. Trimming left V 1 base short and J 2 bases short, with 16 bases between. The CDR3 nucleotides read TGCGCCAGCAGCTTGCGTTCCGGGCAGGGCTGCAATCAGCCCCAGCATTTT. Residues: CASSLRSGQGCNQPQHF.